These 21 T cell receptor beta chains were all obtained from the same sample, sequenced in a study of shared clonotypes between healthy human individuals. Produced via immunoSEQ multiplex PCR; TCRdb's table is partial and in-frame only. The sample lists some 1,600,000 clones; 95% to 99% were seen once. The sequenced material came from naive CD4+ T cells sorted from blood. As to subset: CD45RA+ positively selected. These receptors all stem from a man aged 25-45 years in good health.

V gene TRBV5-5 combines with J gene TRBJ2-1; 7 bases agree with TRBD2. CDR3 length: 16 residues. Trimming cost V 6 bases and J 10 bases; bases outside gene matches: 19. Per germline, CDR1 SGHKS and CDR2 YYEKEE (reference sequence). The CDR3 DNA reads TGTGCCAGCAATGACCCCCGGCGGGAGTCCCTTGGGGAGCAGTTCTTC. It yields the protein CASNDPRRESLGEQFF.

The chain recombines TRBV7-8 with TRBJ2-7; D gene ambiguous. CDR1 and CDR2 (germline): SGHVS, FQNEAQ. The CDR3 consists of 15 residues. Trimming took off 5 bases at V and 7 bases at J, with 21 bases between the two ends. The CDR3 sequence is CASSPNGHGAEEQYF. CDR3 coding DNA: TGTGCCAGCAGCCCCAACGGTCACGGCGCGGAAGAGCAGTACTTC.

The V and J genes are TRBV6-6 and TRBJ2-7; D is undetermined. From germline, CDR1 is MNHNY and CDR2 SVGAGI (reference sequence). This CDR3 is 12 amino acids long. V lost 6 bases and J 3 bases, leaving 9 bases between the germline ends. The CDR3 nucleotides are TGTGCCAGCAGCTACGACGGCTACGAGCAGTACTTC. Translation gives CASSYDGYEQYF.

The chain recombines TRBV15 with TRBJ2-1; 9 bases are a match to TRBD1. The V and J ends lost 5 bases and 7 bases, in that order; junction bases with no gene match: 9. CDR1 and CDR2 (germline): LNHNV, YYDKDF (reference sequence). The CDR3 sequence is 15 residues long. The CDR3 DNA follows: TGTGCCACCAGCGCCGGGACAGGGAGTGATAATGAGCAGTTCTTC. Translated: CATSAGTGSDNEQFF.

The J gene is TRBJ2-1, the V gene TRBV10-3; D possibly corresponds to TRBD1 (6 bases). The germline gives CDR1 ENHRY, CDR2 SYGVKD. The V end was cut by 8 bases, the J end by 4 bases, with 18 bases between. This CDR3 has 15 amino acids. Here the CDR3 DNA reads TGTGCCATCGGACCGTACAGGGATGGGTACAATGAGCAGTTCTTC. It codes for CAIGPYRDGYNEQFF.

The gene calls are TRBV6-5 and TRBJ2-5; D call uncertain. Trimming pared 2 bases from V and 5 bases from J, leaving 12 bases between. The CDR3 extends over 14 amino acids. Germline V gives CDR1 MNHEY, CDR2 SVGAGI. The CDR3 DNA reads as TGTGCCAGCAGTTACAGTCCCCCAAGGGAGACCCAGTACTTC. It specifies CASSYSPPRETQYF.

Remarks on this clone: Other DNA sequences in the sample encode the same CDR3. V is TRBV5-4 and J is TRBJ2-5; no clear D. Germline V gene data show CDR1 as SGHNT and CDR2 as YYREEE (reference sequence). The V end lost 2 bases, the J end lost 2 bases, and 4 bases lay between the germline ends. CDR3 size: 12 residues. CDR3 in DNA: TGTGCCAGCAGCTTCAGGCAAGAGACCCAGTACTTC. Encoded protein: CASSFRQETQYF.

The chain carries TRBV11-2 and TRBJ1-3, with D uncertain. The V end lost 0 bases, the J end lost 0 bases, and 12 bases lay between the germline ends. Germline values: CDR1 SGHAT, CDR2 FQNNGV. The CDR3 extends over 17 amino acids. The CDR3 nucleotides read TGTGCCAGCAGCTTAGAGTCTGGGGTCAGCTCTGGAAACACCATATATTTT. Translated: CASSLESGVSSGNTIYF.

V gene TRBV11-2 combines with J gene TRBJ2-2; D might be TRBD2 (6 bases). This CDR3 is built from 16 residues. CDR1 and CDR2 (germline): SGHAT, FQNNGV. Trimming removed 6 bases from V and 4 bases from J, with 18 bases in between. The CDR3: CASRSSGSGLTGELFF. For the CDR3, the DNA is TGTGCCAGCAGGAGCAGTGGTAGCGGACTCACCGGGGAGCTGTTTTTT.

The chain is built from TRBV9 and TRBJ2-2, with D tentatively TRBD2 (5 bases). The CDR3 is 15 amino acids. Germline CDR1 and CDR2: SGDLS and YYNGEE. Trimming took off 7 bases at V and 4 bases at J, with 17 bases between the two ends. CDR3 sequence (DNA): TGTGCCAGCGGTCCCGACGGGGAAATCACCGGGGAGCTGTTTTTT. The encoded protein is CASGPDGEITGELFF. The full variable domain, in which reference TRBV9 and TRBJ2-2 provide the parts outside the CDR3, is DSGVTQTPKHLITATGQRVTLRCSPRSGDLSVYWYQQSLDQGLQFLIQYYNGEERAKGNILERFSAQQFPDLHSELNLSSLELGDSALYFCASGPDGEITGELFFGEGSRLTVL.

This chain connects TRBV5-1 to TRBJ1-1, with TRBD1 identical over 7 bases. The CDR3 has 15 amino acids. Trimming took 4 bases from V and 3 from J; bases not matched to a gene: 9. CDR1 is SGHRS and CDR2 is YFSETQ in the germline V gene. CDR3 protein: CASSPDPDRDTEAFF. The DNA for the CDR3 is TGCGCCAGCAGCCCCGATCCTGACAGGGACACTGAAGCTTTCTTT.

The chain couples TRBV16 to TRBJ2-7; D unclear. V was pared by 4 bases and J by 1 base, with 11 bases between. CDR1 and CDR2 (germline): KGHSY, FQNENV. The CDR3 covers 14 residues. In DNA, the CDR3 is TGTGCCAGCAGCCGCTACACCCCTTCCTACGAGCAGTACTTC. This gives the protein CASSRYTPSYEQYF.

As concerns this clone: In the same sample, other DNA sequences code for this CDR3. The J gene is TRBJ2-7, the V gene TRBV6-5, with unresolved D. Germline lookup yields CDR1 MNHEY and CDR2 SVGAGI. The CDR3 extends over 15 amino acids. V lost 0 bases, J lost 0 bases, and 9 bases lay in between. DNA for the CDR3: TGTGCCAGCAGTTACTCGTCCCGCTTCTCCTACGAGCAGTACTTC. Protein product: CASSYSSRFSYEQYF.

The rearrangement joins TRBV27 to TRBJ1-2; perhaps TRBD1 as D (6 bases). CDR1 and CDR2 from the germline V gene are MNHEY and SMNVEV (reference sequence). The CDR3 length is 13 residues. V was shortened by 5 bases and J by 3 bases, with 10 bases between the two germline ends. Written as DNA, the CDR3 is TGTGCCAGCAGTCGGGACACCTACTATGGCTACACCTTC. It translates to CASSRDTYYGYTF.

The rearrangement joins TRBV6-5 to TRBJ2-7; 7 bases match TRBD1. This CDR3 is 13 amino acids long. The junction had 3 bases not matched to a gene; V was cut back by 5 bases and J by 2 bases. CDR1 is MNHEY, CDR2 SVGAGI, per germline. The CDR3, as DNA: TGTGCCAGCAGTCGGGACAGTACCTACGAGCAGTACTTC. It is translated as CASSRDSTYEQYF.

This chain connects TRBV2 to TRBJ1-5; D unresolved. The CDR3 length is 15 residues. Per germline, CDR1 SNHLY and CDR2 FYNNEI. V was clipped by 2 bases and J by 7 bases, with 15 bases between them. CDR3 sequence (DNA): TGTGCCAGCAGTGAATCCAGCCCTAGGTTACAGCCCCAGCATTTT. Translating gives CASSESSPRLQPQHF.

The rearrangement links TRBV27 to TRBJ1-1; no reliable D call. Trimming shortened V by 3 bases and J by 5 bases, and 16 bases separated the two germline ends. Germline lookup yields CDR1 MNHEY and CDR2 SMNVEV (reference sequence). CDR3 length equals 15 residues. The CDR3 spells CASSFRTKATTEAFF. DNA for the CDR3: TGTGCCAGCAGTTTTCGGACGAAGGCAACTACTGAAGCTTTCTTT.

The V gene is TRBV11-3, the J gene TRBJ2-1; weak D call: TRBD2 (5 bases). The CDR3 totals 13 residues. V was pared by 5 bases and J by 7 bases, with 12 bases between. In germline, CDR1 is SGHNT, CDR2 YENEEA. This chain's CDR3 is CASSPPLVNEQFF. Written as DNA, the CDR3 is TGTGCCAGCAGCCCACCACTAGTTAATGAGCAGTTCTTC.

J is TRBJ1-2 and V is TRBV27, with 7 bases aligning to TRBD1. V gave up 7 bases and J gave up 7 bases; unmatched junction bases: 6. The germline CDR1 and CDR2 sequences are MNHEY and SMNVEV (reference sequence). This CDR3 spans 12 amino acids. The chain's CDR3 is CASKGGGSGYTF. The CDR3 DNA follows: TGTGCCAGCAAGGGAGGGGGCTCTGGCTACACCTTC.

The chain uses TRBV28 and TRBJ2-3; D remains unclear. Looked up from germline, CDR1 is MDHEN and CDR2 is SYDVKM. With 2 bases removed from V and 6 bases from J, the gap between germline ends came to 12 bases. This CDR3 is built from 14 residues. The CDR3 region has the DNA TGTGCCAGCAGTTTAAGATTTCGGAGCGATACGCAGTATTTT. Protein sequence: CASSLRFRSDTQYF.

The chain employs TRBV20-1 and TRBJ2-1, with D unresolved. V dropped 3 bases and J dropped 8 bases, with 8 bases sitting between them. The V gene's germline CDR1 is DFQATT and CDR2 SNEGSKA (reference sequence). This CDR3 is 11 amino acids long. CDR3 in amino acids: CSARIGYEQFF. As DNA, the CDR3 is TGCAGTGCTAGGATCGGTTATGAGCAGTTCTTC.